This is a list of T cell receptor beta chains from one sample in a study of blood T cell repertoires in COVID-19. TCRdb's table, derived via immunoSEQ multiplex PCR, lists solely in-frame clones and lacks some. The data hold about 670,000 clones, with 70% to 90% observed a single time. Sequencing was done on a sample of peripheral blood. These receptors originate from a young woman with acute or convalescent COVID-19. Both conserved end residues are part of each CDR3. The D gene is left open where the match is weak. Size tells how often a clone was seen (once, few, many) or the class of an expanded clone, and some rows leave it out.

len	v_gene	j_gene	abundance	d_gene	CDR3aa	CDR3nt
16	TRBV7-9	TRBJ1-2	.	TRBD1	CASSFPGTDKDYGYTF	TGTGCCAGCAGCTTTCCCGGGACAGACAAGGACTATGGCTACACCTTC
15	TRBV6-2/TRBV6-3	TRBJ2-7	.	.	CASSRIGLSFYEQYF	TGTGCCAGCAGCAGAATAGGACTCAGTTTCTACGAGCAGTACTTC
14	TRBV13	TRBJ2-7	.	TRBD2	CASRRLASLAEQYF	TGTGCCAGCCGTAGACTAGCTTCCCTCGCCGAGCAGTACTTC
14	TRBV27	TRBJ1-1	.	.	CASSRGRGNTEAFF	TGTGCCAGCAGTCGCGGAAGGGGGAACACTGAAGCTTTCTTT
16	TRBV5-1	TRBJ1-1	.	TRBD1	CASSHSQTDRATEAFF	TGCGCCAGCAGCCACTCCCAGACGGACAGGGCGACTGAAGCTTTCTTT
16	TRBV5-1	TRBJ2-7	.	TRBD2	CASSPGGTSGVYEQYF	TGCGCCAGCAGCCCGGGGGGGACTAGCGGGGTCTACGAGCAGTACTTC
14	TRBV3-1/TRBV3-2	TRBJ2-3	.	TRBD2	CASSQSGGADTQYF	TGTGCCAGCAGCCAAAGCGGGGGCGCAGATACGCAGTATTTT
13	TRBV30	TRBJ2-1	.	TRBD1	CAWDRGTTNEQFF	TGTGCCTGGGACAGGGGTACTACAAATGAGCAGTTCTTC
13	TRBV6-6	TRBJ1-6	.	.	CASSRGYNSPLHF	TGTGCCAGCTCTCGAGGCTACAATTCACCCCTCCACTTT
15	TRBV7-9	TRBJ2-1	.	.	CASSLRRSVDNEQFF	TGTGCCAGCAGCTTAAGGAGGTCAGTTGACAATGAGCAGTTCTTC
13	TRBV6-5	TRBJ1-3	.	.	CASSSQEVHTIYF	TGTGCCAGCAGTTCCCAGGAGGTCCACACCATATATTTT
14	TRBV27	TRBJ1-1	.	.	CASSLGQGSAEAFF	TGTGCCAGCAGTTTAGGGCAGGGGAGCGCTGAAGCTTTCTTT
13	TRBV19	TRBJ1-2	.	TRBD1	CASSLQGNYGYTF	TGTGCCAGTAGCTTACAGGGGAACTATGGCTACACCTTC
15	TRBV6-5	TRBJ2-1	once	TRBD2	CASRGGLAGHNEQFF	TGTGCCAGCAGAGGGGGGCTAGCGGGGCACAATGAGCAGTTCTTC
12	TRBV5-6	TRBJ1-2	.	.	CASSYASGGYTF	TGTGCCAGCAGTTACGCCTCAGGAGGCTACACCTTC
15	TRBV19	TRBJ1-6	few	TRBD1	CASRKGQGAGSPLHF	TGTGCCAGTAGAAAAGGACAGGGGGCAGGCTCACCCCTCCACTTT
14	TRBV5-6	TRBJ2-5	.	.	CASSSVRGIETQYF	TGTGCCAGCAGCTCAGTCAGGGGTATCGAGACCCAGTACTTC
15	TRBV28	TRBJ2-7	.	.	CASSAPRTASYEQYF	TGTGCCAGCAGTGCCCCGCGGACAGCCTCCTACGAGCAGTACTTC
15	TRBV7-9	TRBJ1-2	.	TRBD1	CASSLAGTGAGGYTF	TGTGCCAGCAGCTTAGCAGGGACAGGGGCGGGTGGCTACACCTTC
13	TRBV2	TRBJ2-7	.	.	CASIKAETYEQYF	TGTGCCAGCATAAAGGCGGAGACCTACGAGCAGTACTTC
15	TRBV6-1	TRBJ1-2	.	TRBD1	CASSEDSRQGNGYTF	TGTGCCAGCAGTGAGGATTCCCGACAGGGGAACGGCTACACCTTC
17	TRBV5-1	TRBJ2-2	.	TRBD1	CASSRIAGTDNTGELFF	TGCGCCAGCAGCCGTATCGCCGGGACAGACAACACCGGGGAGCTGTTTTTT
12	TRBV11-2	TRBJ2-2	.	.	CASSRGSGELFF	TGTGCCAGCAGCAGGGGGTCCGGGGAGCTGTTTTTT
17	TRBV7-6	TRBJ1-4	.	.	CASSLKNSGVGNEKLFF	TGTGCCAGCAGCTTAAAAAACTCAGGGGTTGGTAATGAAAAACTGTTTTTT
16	TRBV3-1/TRBV3-2	TRBJ2-5	.	TRBD1	CASSHPQGLRGETQYF	TGTGCCAGCAGCCATCCGCAGGGTCTCAGGGGGGAGACCCAGTACTTC
19	TRBV7-7	TRBJ1-1	.	.	CASSLQAWWYGLLDTEAFF	TGTGCCAGCAGCTTACAGGCGTGGTGGTATGGCTTATTGGACACTGAAGCTTTCTTT
14	TRBV27	TRBJ1-2	.	.	CASSLGGASGGYTF	TGTGCCAGCAGTTTGGGGGGGGCCTCCGGCGGCTACACCTTC
13	TRBV7-9	TRBJ1-3	.	.	CASSLPGGNTIYF	TGTGCCAGCAGCCTTCCGGGAGGAAACACCATATATTTT
18	TRBV7-2	TRBJ2-2	.	TRBD2	CASSLAGRLAGNTGELFF	TGTGCCAGCAGCTTAGCGGGGCGTCTAGCGGGTAACACCGGGGAGCTGTTTTTT
15	TRBV5-1	TRBJ1-2	.	.	CASSLKGPMQKSYTF	TGCGCCAGCAGCTTGAAGGGGCCAATGCAGAAAAGCTACACCTTC
15	TRBV6-2/TRBV6-3	TRBJ1-3	once	.	CASSSLDRYGNTIYF	TGTGCCAGCAGTTCACTCGACAGATATGGAAACACCATATATTTT
16	TRBV5-1	TRBJ1-6	.	TRBD1	CASSLGPDRGDSPLHF	TGCGCCAGCAGCTTGGGTCCAGACAGGGGAGATTCACCCCTCCACTTT
15	TRBV7-2	TRBJ1-1	.	TRBD1	CASSSRDRGPTEAFF	TGTGCCAGCAGCTCACGGGACAGGGGCCCCACTGAAGCTTTCTTT
13	TRBV29-1	TRBJ2-7	few	.	CSVHGDNLYEQYF	TGCAGCGTCCACGGGGACAATTTATACGAGCAGTACTTC
15	TRBV3-1/TRBV3-2	TRBJ1-1	.	.	CASSPREGRLSEAFF	TGTGCCAGCAGCCCTAGGGAGGGAAGGTTGTCTGAAGCTTTCTTT
13	TRBV5-1	TRBJ1-5	.	.	CARSGGEGQPQHF	TGCGCCCGCAGTGGGGGGGAGGGTCAGCCCCAGCATTTT
14	TRBV14	TRBJ1-2	.	.	CASSQVLSGYGYTF	TGTGCCAGCAGCCAAGTCTTATCCGGGTATGGCTACACCTTC
14	TRBV4-1	TRBJ1-2	.	.	CASSQENGFRGYTF	TGCGCCAGCAGCCAAGAAAATGGTTTCAGGGGCTACACCTTC
13	TRBV29-1	TRBJ2-7	.	.	CSVEGVRGDEQYF	TGCAGCGTTGAAGGAGTCAGGGGCGACGAGCAGTACTTC
10	TRBV6-5	TRBJ1-1	.	.	CAIGGTEAFF	TGTGCTATAGGGGGCACTGAAGCTTTCTTT
14	TRBV6-5	TRBJ2-5	.	.	CASSTRVIGETQYF	TGTGCCAGCAGTACCCGAGTTATTGGTGAGACCCAGTACTTC
14	TRBV5-1	TRBJ1-2	.	.	CASSFAASELGYTF	TGCGCCAGCAGCTTCGCAGCGTCTGAGCTCGGCTACACCTTC
13	TRBV7-3	TRBJ1-6	.	TRBD1	CARPTGDNSPLHF	TGTGCCAGACCGACAGGGGACAATTCACCCCTCCACTTT
13	TRBV27	TRBJ2-1	.	.	CASSLSGLNEQFF	TGTGCCAGCAGTTTGAGCGGGCTCAATGAGCAGTTCTTC
14	TRBV6-4	TRBJ1-2	.	.	CASSDGTGGYGYTF	TGTGCCAGCAGTGACGGTACAGGCGGCTATGGCTACACCTTC
15	TRBV5-1	TRBJ1-3	.	TRBD1	CASSTGTVSGNTIYF	TGCGCCAGCAGCACTGGGACAGTCTCTGGAAACACCATATATTTT
16	TRBV6-5	TRBJ1-2	.	.	CASSYSFQGIDYGYTF	TGTGCCAGCAGTTACTCGTTCCAGGGAATTGACTATGGCTACACCTTC
17	TRBV3-1/TRBV3-2	TRBJ1-4	few	.	CASSQPTGDLYNEKLFF	TGTGCCAGCAGCCAACCGACAGGCGATCTCTATAATGAAAAACTGTTTTTT
19	TRBV15	TRBJ2-5	.	TRBD2	CATSTRVGGTSGGMETQYF	TGTGCCACCAGCACGAGAGTTGGGGGGACTAGCGGGGGTATGGAGACCCAGTACTTC